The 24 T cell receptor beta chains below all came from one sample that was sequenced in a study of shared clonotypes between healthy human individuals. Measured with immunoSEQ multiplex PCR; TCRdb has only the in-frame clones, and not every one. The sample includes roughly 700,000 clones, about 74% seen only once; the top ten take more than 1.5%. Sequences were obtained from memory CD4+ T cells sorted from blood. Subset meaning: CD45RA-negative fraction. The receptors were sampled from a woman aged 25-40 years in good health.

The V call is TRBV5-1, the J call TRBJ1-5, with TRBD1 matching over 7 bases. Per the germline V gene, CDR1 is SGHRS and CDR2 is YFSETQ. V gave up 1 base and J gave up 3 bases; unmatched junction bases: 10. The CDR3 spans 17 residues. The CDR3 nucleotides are TGCGCCAGCAGCTTGACCACCCACGACAGGGCCAATCAGCCCCAGCATTTT. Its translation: CASSLTTHDRANQPQHF.

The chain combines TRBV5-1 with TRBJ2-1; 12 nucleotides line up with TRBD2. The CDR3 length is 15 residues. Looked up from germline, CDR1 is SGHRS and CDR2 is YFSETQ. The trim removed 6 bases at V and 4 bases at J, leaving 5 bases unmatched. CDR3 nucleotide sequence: TGCGCCAGCACCGAAGGGACTAGCGGGTACAATGAGCAGTTCTTC. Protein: CASTEGTSGYNEQFF.

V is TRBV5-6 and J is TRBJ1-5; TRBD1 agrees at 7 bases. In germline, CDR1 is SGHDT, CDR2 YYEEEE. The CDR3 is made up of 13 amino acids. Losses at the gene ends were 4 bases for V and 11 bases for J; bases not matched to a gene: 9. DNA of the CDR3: TGTGCCAGCAGCCGTGACAGGGCAGGGGCCCAGCATTTT. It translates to CASSRDRAGAQHF.

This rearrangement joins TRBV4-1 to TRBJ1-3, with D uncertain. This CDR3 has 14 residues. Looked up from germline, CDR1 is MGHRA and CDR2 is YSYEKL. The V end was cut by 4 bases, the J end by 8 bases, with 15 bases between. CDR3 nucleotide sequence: TGCGCCAGCAGCCTTATAGGATCTAAGGACACCATATATTTT. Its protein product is CASSLIGSKDTIYF.

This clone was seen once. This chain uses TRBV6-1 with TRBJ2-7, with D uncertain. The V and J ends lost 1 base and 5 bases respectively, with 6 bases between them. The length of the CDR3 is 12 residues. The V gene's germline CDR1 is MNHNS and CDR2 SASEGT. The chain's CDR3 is CASSEGGDEQYF. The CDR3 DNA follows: TGTGCCAGCAGTGAAGGCGGCGACGAGCAGTACTTC.

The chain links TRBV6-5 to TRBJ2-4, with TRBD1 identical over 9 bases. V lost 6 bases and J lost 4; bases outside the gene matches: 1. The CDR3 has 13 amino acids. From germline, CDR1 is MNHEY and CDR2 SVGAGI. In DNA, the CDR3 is TGTGCCAGCAGGGGACAGGGAAAAAACATTCAGTACTTC. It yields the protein CASRGQGKNIQYF.

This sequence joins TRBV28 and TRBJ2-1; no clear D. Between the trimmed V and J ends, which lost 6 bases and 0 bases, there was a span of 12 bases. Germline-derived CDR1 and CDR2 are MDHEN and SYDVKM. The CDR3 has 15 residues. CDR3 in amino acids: CASRNTVNSYNEQFF. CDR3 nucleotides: TGTGCCAGCAGAAATACAGTCAACTCCTACAATGAGCAGTTCTTC. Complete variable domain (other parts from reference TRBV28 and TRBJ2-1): DVKVTQSSRYLVKRTGEKVFLECVQDMDHENMFWYRQDPGLGLRLIYFSYDVKMKEKGDIPEGYSVSREKKERFSLILESASTNQTSMYLCASRNTVNSYNEQFFGPGTRLTVL.

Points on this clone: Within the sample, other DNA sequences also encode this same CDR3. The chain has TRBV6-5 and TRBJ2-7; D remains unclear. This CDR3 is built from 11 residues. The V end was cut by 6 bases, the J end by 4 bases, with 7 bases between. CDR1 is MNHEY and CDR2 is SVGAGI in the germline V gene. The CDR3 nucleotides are TGTGCCAGCAGGGACGGATACGAGCAGTACTTC. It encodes CASRDGYEQYF.

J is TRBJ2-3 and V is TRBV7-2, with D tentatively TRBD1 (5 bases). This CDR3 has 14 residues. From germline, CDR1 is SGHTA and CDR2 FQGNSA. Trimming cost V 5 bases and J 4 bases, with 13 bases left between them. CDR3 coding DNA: TGTGCCAGCAGCCCCCCGTTGGGGCCAGATACGCAGTATTTT. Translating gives CASSPPLGPDTQYF.

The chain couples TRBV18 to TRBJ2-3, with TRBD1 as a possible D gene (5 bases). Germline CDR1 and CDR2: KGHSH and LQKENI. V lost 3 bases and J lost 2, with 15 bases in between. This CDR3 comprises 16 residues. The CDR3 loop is CASSPSLTANTDTQYF. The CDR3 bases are TGTGCCAGCTCACCTTCATTGACAGCTAACACAGATACGCAGTATTTT.

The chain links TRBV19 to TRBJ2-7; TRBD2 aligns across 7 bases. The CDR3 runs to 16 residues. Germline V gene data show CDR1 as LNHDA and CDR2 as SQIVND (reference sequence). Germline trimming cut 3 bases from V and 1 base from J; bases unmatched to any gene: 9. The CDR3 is CASSIEALAESYEQYF. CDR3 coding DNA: TGTGCCAGTAGTATCGAAGCTCTAGCGGAATCCTACGAGCAGTACTTC.

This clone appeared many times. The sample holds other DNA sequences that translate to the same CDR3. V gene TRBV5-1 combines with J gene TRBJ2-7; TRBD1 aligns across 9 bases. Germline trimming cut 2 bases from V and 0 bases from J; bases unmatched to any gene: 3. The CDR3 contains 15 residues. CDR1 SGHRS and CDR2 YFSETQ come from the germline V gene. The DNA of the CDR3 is TGCGCCAGCAGCTTCCAACAGGGGGCCTCCTACGAGCAGTACTTC. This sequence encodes CASSFQQGASYEQYF.

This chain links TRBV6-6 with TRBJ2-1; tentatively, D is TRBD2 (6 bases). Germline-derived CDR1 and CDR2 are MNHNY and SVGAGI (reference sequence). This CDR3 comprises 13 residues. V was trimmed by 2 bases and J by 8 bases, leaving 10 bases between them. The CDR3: CASSYGRDYEQFF. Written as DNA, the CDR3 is TGTGCCAGCAGTTACGGGCGGGACTATGAGCAGTTCTTC.

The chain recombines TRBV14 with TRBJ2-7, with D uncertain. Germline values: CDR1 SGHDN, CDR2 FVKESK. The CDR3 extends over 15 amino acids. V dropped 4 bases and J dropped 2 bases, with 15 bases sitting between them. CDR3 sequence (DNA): TGTGCCAGCAGCCCCTTCAGCATTTCAGCCTACGAGCAGTACTTC. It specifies CASSPFSISAYEQYF.

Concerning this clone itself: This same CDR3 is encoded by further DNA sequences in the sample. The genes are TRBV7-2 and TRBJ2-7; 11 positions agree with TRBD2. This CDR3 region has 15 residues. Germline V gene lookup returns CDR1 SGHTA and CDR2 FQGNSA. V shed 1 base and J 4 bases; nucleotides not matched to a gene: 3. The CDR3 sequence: CASSLGLAGGYEQYF. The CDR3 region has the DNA TGTGCCAGCAGCTTAGGGCTAGCGGGAGGTTACGAGCAGTACTTC.

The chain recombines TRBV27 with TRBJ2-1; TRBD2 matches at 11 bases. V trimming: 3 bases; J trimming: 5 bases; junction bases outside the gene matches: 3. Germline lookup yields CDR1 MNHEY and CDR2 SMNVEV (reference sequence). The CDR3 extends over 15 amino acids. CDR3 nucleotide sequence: TGTGCCAGCAGTTTCCGGGGACTAGCGGACAATGAGCAGTTCTTC. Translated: CASSFRGLADNEQFF.

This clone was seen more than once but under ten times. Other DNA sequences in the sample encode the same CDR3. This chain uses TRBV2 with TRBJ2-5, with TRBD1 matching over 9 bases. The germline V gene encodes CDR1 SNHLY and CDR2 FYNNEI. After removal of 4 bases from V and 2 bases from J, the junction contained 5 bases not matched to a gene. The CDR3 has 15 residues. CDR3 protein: CASSAEGQGQETQYF. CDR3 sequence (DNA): TGTGCCAGCAGTGCGGAAGGACAGGGGCAAGAGACCCAGTACTTC.

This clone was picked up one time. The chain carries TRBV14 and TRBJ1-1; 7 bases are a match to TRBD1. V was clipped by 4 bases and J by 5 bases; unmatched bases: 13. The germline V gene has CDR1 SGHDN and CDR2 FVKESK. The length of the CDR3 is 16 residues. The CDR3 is CASSPSRGAGKTEAFF. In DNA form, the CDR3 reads TGTGCCAGCAGCCCAAGCAGGGGGGCGGGAAAAACTGAAGCTTTCTTT. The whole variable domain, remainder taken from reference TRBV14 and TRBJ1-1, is EAGVTQFPSHSVIEKGQTVTLRCDPISGHDNLYWYRRVMGKEIKFLLHFVKESKQDESGMPNNRFLAERTGGTYSTLKVQPAELEDSGVYFCASSPSRGAGKTEAFFGQGTRLTVV.

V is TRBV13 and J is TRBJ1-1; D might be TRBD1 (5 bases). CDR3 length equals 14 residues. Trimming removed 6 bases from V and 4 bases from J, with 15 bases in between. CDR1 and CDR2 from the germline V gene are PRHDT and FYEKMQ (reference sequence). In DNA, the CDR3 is TGTGCCAGCAGAAGGGGAGGGCAGGGCACTGAAGCTTTCTTT. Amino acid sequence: CASRRGGQGTEAFF.

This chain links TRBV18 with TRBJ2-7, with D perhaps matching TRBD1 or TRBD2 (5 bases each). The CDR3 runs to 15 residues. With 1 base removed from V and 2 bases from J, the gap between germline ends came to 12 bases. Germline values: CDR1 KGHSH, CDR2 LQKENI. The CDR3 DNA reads TGTGCCAGCTCACCACGCCGGGACGTTGCCTACGAGCAGTACTTC. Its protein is CASSPRRDVAYEQYF.

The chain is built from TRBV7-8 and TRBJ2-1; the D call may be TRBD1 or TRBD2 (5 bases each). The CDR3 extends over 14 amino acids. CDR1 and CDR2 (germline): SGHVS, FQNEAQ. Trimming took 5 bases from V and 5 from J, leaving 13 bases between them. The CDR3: CASSPGRGHNEQFF. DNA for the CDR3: TGTGCCAGCAGCCCGGGACGGGGCCACAATGAGCAGTTCTTC.

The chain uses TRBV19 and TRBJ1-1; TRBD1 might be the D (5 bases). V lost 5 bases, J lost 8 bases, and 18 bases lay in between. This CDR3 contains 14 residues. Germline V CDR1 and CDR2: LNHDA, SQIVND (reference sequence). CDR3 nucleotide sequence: TGTGCCAGTAGTCGTTCGGGCAGGGCCAGGGAAGCTTTCTTT. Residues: CASSRSGRAREAFF.

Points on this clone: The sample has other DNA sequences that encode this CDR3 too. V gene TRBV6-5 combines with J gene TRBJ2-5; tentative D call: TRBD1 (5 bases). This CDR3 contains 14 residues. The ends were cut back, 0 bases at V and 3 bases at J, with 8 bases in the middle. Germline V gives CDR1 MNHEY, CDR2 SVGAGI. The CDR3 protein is CASSYSRREETQYF. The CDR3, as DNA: TGTGCCAGCAGTTACTCCCGCAGGGAAGAGACCCAGTACTTC.

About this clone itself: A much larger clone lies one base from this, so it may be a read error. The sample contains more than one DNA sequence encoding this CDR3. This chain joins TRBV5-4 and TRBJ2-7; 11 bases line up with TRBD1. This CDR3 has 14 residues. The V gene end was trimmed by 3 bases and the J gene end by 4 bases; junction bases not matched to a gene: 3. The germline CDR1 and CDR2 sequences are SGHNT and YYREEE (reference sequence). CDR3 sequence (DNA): TGTGCCAGCAGCTCCGGGACAGGGGGTTACGAGCAGTACTTC. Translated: CASSSGTGGYEQYF.